The 26 T cell receptor beta chains reported below all come from one sample, sequenced in a study of cytomegalovirus exposure and HLA in healthy donors. A multiplex PCR was run with 60 Vbeta primers and 13 Jbeta primers. Assay used: immunoSEQ multiplex PCR; TCRdb lists only in-frame clones, some missing. The data contain under 200,000 clones, approximately 82% of them singletons. Specimen: PBMCs. Source of these receptors: a woman aged 18-29 years in good health and CMV-seropositive.

The chain uses TRBV2 and TRBJ1-4, with 10 bases fitting TRBD1. CDR1 and CDR2 from the germline V gene are SNHLY and FYNNEI. Trimming cost V 8 bases and J 7 bases; bases outside gene matches: 7. CDR3 length: 14 amino acids. The CDR3 spells CASLSRDRGEKLFF. The CDR3 coding sequence is TGTGCCAGCTTGTCTCGGGACAGGGGTGAAAAACTGTTTTTT.

This rearrangement joins TRBV13 to TRBJ2-2, with D possibly being TRBD1 (6 bases). Trimming took 4 bases from V and 0 from J, leaving 12 bases between them. The CDR3 sequence is 16 residues long. Germline CDR1 and CDR2: PRHDT and FYEKMQ (reference sequence). CDR3 bases: TGTGCCAGCAGCTCGTCAGGGACACCGAACACCGGGGAGCTGTTTTTT. Translation gives CASSSSGTPNTGELFF.

This clone came up a few times. The genes are TRBV12-5 and TRBJ2-3, with 8 bases matching TRBD2. This CDR3 comprises 16 residues. Germline V gene sequence: CDR1 LGHNT, CDR2 FRNRAP. After removal of 0 bases from V and 2 bases from J, the junction contained 4 bases not matched to a gene. The CDR3 DNA follows: TGTGCTAGTGGTTTGGTTTTAGCGGGACCCACAGATACGCAGTATTTT. As protein: CASGLVLAGPTDTQYF.

J is TRBJ1-1 and V is TRBV5-1; 7 nucleotides match TRBD1. The junction had 2 bases not matched to a gene; V was cut back by 0 bases and J by 0 bases. CDR1 and CDR2 (germline): SGHRS, YFSETQ. This CDR3 has 15 amino acids. The CDR3 coding sequence is TGCGCCAGCAGCTTGGACAGGGGCATGAACACTGAAGCTTTCTTT. Translating it yields CASSLDRGMNTEAFF.

To note about this clone: The same CDR3 can be traced to other DNA sequences in this sample. The chain uses TRBV30 and TRBJ2-5; D is perhaps TRBD1 (6 bases). The CDR3 has 12 residues. V was cut by 3 bases and J by 5 bases, with 10 bases left in between. CDR1 and CDR2 from the germline V gene are GTSNPN and SVGIG (reference sequence). CDR3 sequence (DNA): TGTGCCTGGAGCAGGGGCCTGGAGACCCAGTACTTC. It yields the protein CAWSRGLETQYF. The entire variable domain, with the rest obtained from reference TRBV30 and TRBJ2-5, is as follows: SQTIHQWPATLVQPVGSPLSLECTVEGTSNPNLYWYRQAAGRGLQLLFYSVGIGQISSEVPQNLSASRPQDRQFILSSKKLLLSDSGFYLCAWSRGLETQYFGPGTRLLVL.

The chain carries TRBV5-1 and TRBJ2-2; TRBD2 is a possible D gene (6 bases). There are 16 residues in the CDR3. CDR1 SGHRS and CDR2 YFSETQ come from the germline V gene. The V gene lost 0 bases and the J gene lost 2 bases, with 11 bases spanning the gap. In DNA form, the CDR3 reads TGCGCCAGCAGCTTGGTGGCAGGGACTAACACCGGGGAGCTGTTTTTT. Translating gives CASSLVAGTNTGELFF.

This chain connects TRBV5-4 to TRBJ1-2; D might be TRBD1 (6 bases). The germline V and J ends were trimmed by 5 bases and 5 bases, with 16 bases remaining between them. Germline lookup yields CDR1 SGHNT and CDR2 YYREEE (reference sequence). This CDR3 is built from 14 residues. The CDR3 sequence: CASSYTDRPYGYTF. CDR3 nucleotide sequence: TGTGCCAGCAGTTATACTGACAGGCCTTATGGCTACACCTTC.

The V and J genes are TRBV7-2 and TRBJ2-1, with 13 nucleotides matching TRBD2. V lost 4 bases to trimming and J lost 10 bases; unmatched junction nucleotides: 7. Germline V lookup: CDR1 SGHTA, CDR2 FQGNSA. The CDR3 loop spans 15 amino acids. CDR3 protein: CASSSTSGGAWEQFF. The CDR3 region has the DNA TGTGCCAGCAGCTCAACTAGCGGGGGGGCTTGGGAGCAGTTCTTC.

This chain uses TRBV6-5 with TRBJ2-7, with D hard to call. Per germline, CDR1 MNHEY and CDR2 SVGAGI. CDR3 length: 13 residues. Trimming stripped 6 bases from V and 6 bases from J, with 15 bases between. In DNA, the CDR3 is TGTGCCAGCAGAACAGACCCCCTTGGCGAGCAGTACGTC. Its protein is CASRTDPLGEQYV.

The chain joins TRBV11-2 to TRBJ2-7; 9 bases map to TRBD1. Germline V gene lookup returns CDR1 SGHAT and CDR2 FQNNGV. CDR3 length equals 17 residues. The J segment lost 5 bases and the V segment lost 5 bases, leaving 16 bases of the junction unmatched. The CDR3 region is CASSAPGQGLGGNEQYF. CDR3 in DNA: TGTGCCAGCAGCGCACCGGGACAGGGCCTGGGGGGGAACGAGCAGTACTTC.

Comments on this clone: This likely comes from a read error, as the CDR3 has no conserved phenylalanine or tryptophan at its end. The chain recombines TRBV6-5 with TRBJ2-7; 7 positions match TRBD2. CDR3 size: 15 residues. J lost 3 bases, V lost 5 bases, and 10 bases had no gene match. Per germline, CDR1 MNHEY and CDR2 SVGAGI. The CDR3 is CASSTGLPSLYEQYL. The DNA for the CDR3 is TGTGCCAGCAGTACGGGACTACCCTCCCTCTACGAGCAGTACCTC.

The V gene is TRBV25-1, the J gene TRBJ2-7, with a tentative D call TRBD1 (5 bases). V lost 0 bases, J lost 0 bases, and 9 bases lay in between. The CDR3 covers 15 residues. In germline, CDR1 is MGHDK, CDR2 SYGVNS. The CDR3 nucleotides read TGTGCCAGCAGTGAATATAGGGGAAACTCCTACGAGCAGTACTTC. Translation gives CASSEYRGNSYEQYF.

This clone was detected only a few times. The chain is built from TRBV25-1 and TRBJ1-6, with a tentative D call TRBD1 (6 bases). Germline values: CDR1 MGHDK, CDR2 SYGVNS. Trimming took 6 bases from V and 8 from J, leaving 8 bases between them. CDR3 length equals 12 residues. Written as DNA, the CDR3 is TGTGCCAGCAGCCGACAGGATTCACCCCTCCACTTT. Protein sequence: CASSRQDSPLHF.

CDR3 sequence reads: CASSAGQGNEKLFF. As DNA, the CDR3 is TGCGCCAGCAGCGCGGGACAGGGTAATGAAAAACTGTTTTTT. V usage is TRBV5-1 and J usage is TRBJ1-4, with 9 bases matching TRBD1. This CDR3 has 14 residues. Germline lookup yields CDR1 SGHRS and CDR2 YFSETQ. Trimming cost V 4 bases and J 4 bases; bases outside gene matches: 2.

The rearrangement links TRBV5-5 to TRBJ1-2; no firm D call. Germline V gives CDR1 SGHKS, CDR2 YYEKEE (reference sequence). V shed 4 bases and J shed 4 bases, with 17 bases lying between them. CDR3 length: 15 residues. Here the CDR3 DNA reads TGTGCCAGCAGCCCCTCGGGAGGCAGCGGCTATGGCTACACCTTC. Encoded protein: CASSPSGGSGYGYTF.

The V gene is TRBV30, the J gene TRBJ2-7, with D tentatively TRBD2 (6 bases). The CDR3 runs 14 residues. Germline lookup yields CDR1 GTSNPN and CDR2 SVGIG (reference sequence). V shed 2 bases and J shed 7 bases, with 18 bases lying between them. CDR3 loop: CAWSRDQGLREQYV. The CDR3, as DNA: TGTGCCTGGAGTCGTGACCAGGGACTCAGGGAGCAGTACGTC.

The V gene is TRBV2, the J gene TRBJ1-6; 7 bases line up with TRBD1. The CDR3 is 16 residues long. Trimming removed 6 bases from V and 7 bases from J; junction bases left unmatched: 12. Looked up from germline, CDR1 is SNHLY and CDR2 is FYNNEI. Written as DNA, the CDR3 is TGTGCCAGCAGCCGTCGTGCAGGGGGTAGGAATTCACCCCTCCACTTT. This sequence encodes CASSRRAGGRNSPLHF.

The chain is built from TRBV27 and TRBJ1-5, with a tentative D call TRBD1 (5 bases). There are 16 residues in the CDR3. CDR1 and CDR2 (germline): MNHEY, SMNVEV (reference sequence). V gave up 6 bases and J gave up 1 base, with 16 bases separating them. This chain's CDR3 is CASRVSGGLSNQPQHF. CDR3 nucleotide sequence: TGTGCCAGCAGGGTCTCCGGGGGTTTGAGCAATCAGCCCCAGCATTTT.

The genes are TRBV4-2 and TRBJ2-3; TRBD1 is a possible D gene (5 bases). V was pared by 0 bases and J by 3 bases, with 10 bases between. The length of the CDR3 is 15 residues. Germline CDR1 is LGHNA and CDR2 is YNFKEQ. The CDR3 region has the DNA TGTGCCAGCAGCCAAGATCTGACAGAAACAGATACGCAGTATTTT. It codes for CASSQDLTETDTQYF.

The chain recombines TRBV5-1 with TRBJ2-5; TRBD1 might be the D (6 bases). The germline CDR1 and CDR2 sequences are SGHRS and YFSETQ. Trimming left V 0 bases short and J 5 bases short, with 8 bases between. The length of the CDR3 is 13 residues. In DNA form, the CDR3 reads TGCGCCAGCAGCTTGGTTCAGGGGGAGACCCAGTACTTC. Amino acid sequence: CASSLVQGETQYF.

V and J are TRBV7-9 and TRBJ1-1; D not certain. The CDR3 runs 14 residues. Germline V lookup: CDR1 SEHNR, CDR2 FQNEAQ (reference sequence). V was pared by 1 base and J by 3 bases, with 9 bases between. Here the CDR3 reads CASSLVPSHTEAFF. The DNA for the CDR3 is TGTGCCAGCAGCTTAGTCCCCAGTCACACTGAAGCTTTCTTT.

This sequence joins TRBV6-1 and TRBJ1-2; possible D gene TRBD1, 5 bases. Trimming removed 0 bases at V and 4 bases at J, with 12 bases between. CDR1 is MNHNS and CDR2 is SASEGT in the germline V gene. The CDR3 runs 15 residues. For the CDR3, the DNA is TGTGCCAGCAGTGAAGCGGGAAGGGGTGGCTATGGCTACACCTTC. Its protein is CASSEAGRGGYGYTF.

The V gene is TRBV7-2, the J gene TRBJ2-5; 9 nucleotides align to TRBD2. The J segment lost 5 bases and the V segment lost 5 bases, leaving 12 bases of the junction unmatched. CDR1 SGHTA and CDR2 FQGNSA come from the germline V gene. The CDR3 is made up of 16 amino acids. CDR3 sequence reads: CASSPLGAGGLETQYF. The CDR3 coding sequence is TGTGCCAGCAGCCCCTTGGGGGCGGGGGGGTTGGAGACCCAGTACTTC. The full variable domain, its missing parts supplied by reference TRBV7-2 and TRBJ2-5, is GAGVSQSPSNKVTEKGKDVELRCDPISGHTALYWYRQSLGQGLEFLIYFQGNSAPDKSGLPSDRFSAERTGGSVSTLTIQRTQQEDSAVYLCASSPLGAGGLETQYFGPGTRLLVL.

This clone was counted between two and nine times. The V call is TRBV6-5, the J call TRBJ1-2, with D possibly matching TRBD1 (5 bases). Germline V gene lookup returns CDR1 MNHEY and CDR2 SVGAGI. There are 12 residues in the CDR3. Trimming removed 1 base from V and 7 bases from J, with 7 bases in between. CDR3 sequence: CASSYYGGGYTF. The CDR3 bases are TGTGCCAGCAGTTACTACGGGGGTGGCTACACCTTC.

The genes are TRBV2 and TRBJ2-5; tentative D call: TRBD1 (5 bases). Germline V gene lookup returns CDR1 SNHLY and CDR2 FYNNEI. With 7 bases removed from V and 4 bases from J, the gap between germline ends came to 13 bases. This CDR3 is built from 13 residues. The CDR3 DNA sequence: TGTGCCAGCACGCCCAGGGTGGGAGAGACCCAGTACTTC. Encoded protein: CASTPRVGETQYF.

The chain carries TRBV5-1 and TRBJ2-1, with 7 bases identical to TRBD2. J was trimmed by 5 bases and V by 3 bases; bases with no gene match: 11. Germline-derived CDR1 and CDR2 are SGHRS and YFSETQ. CDR3 length: 16 amino acids. The CDR3 DNA sequence: TGCGCCAGCAGCTGGAGCCCCCGGGACTATCACAATGAGCAGTTCTTC. Protein: CASSWSPRDYHNEQFF.